A single sample gave rise to the 28 T cell receptor beta chains below, sequenced in a study of blood T cell repertoires in COVID-19. Some clones are missing from TCRdb's copy, which holds only in-frame ones; the method was immunoSEQ multiplex PCR. The sample records about 170,000 clones, roughly 85% being singletons. Sequencing was performed on peripheral blood. These receptors were taken from a human donor with acute or convalescent COVID-19. The donor label of this sample is uncertain.

The chain carries TRBV4-1 and TRBJ2-7; 10 bases match TRBD2. The V gene's germline CDR1 is MGHRA and CDR2 YSYEKL. The CDR3 is 16 residues long. With 5 bases clipped from V and 4 bases from J, the junction kept 11 bases outside the gene matches. CDR3 residues: CASSLNGAGGPYEQYF. CDR3 DNA sequence: TGCGCCAGCAGCTTAAATGGAGCGGGGGGGCCGTACGAGCAGTACTTC.

The CDR3 DNA reads as TGTGCCAGCAGCGTAAATTCAGGGTCTGAAGTCTACACCTTC. Encoded protein: CASSVNSGSEVYTF. The chain carries TRBV9 and TRBJ1-2; tentatively, D is TRBD1 (5 bases). V was trimmed by 1 base and J by 10 bases, leaving 17 bases between them. The CDR3 is 14 amino acids. Germline-derived CDR1 and CDR2 are SGDLS and YYNGEE.

The V gene is TRBV7-3, the J gene TRBJ1-2; 7 bases are a match to TRBD1. V shed 0 bases, J shed 4 bases, and the junction held 8 bases outside the gene matches. The germline CDR1 and CDR2 sequences are SGHTA and FQGTGA. This CDR3 spans 16 amino acids. CDR3 DNA: TGTGCCAGCAGCTTAACGGGGACAGCGAGCAGCTATGGCTACACCTTC. This codes for CASSLTGTASSYGYTF.

The rearrangement uses TRBV30 and TRBJ2-7; 12 bases match TRBD2. Germline V lookup: CDR1 GTSNPN, CDR2 SVGIG (reference sequence). The CDR3 contains 21 residues. The junction had 21 bases not matched to a gene; V was cut back by 2 bases and J by 1 base. CDR3: CAWSPSLRLAGALSRSYEQYF. DNA for the CDR3: TGTGCCTGGAGTCCCAGTCTTCGACTAGCGGGGGCCCTTTCACGTTCCTACGAGCAGTACTTC.

This chain uses TRBV7-2 with TRBJ2-3; possibly TRBD2 for D (5 bases). This CDR3 is built from 15 residues. Trimming cost V 5 bases and J 0 bases, with 12 bases left between them. Germline CDR1 is SGHTA and CDR2 is FQGNSA. The CDR3: CASSPWTSSTDTQYF. The CDR3 DNA is TGTGCCAGCAGCCCTTGGACTTCTAGCACAGATACGCAGTATTTT.

A single count supports this clone. At one boundary the junction diverges from the germline segment, which might be a read error. The chain links TRBV5-1 to TRBJ1-6; D is unresolved. This CDR3 has 15 residues. Looked up from germline, CDR1 is SGHRS and CDR2 is YFSETQ. CDR3 amino acids: CASTLDGRVNSPLHF. CDR3 nucleotides: TGCGCCAGCACCTTGGACGGGAGGGTAAATTCACCCCTCCACTTT.

V usage is TRBV5-4 and J usage is TRBJ2-3; perhaps TRBD1 as D (6 bases). Germline V gives CDR1 SGHNT, CDR2 YYREEE (reference sequence). The CDR3 consists of 16 residues. With 4 bases removed from V and 2 bases from J, the gap between germline ends came to 17 bases. The CDR3 nucleotides read TGTGCCAGCAGCGCATTCCAGGGGCGAGTCACAGATACGCAGTATTTT. Amino acid sequence: CASSAFQGRVTDTQYF.

This clone was seen only once. This chain links TRBV27 with TRBJ1-1, with TRBD1 matching 7 bases. This CDR3 contains 12 residues. Germline V lookup: CDR1 MNHEY, CDR2 SMNVEV (reference sequence). V was pared by 6 bases and J by 5 bases, with 3 bases of the junction left unmatched. The CDR3 loop is CASRKGATEAFF. The CDR3 DNA reads as TGTGCCAGCAGGAAGGGGGCGACTGAAGCTTTCTTT.

This clone occurred once. The chain recombines TRBV21-1 with TRBJ1-1. TRBV21-1 is labeled a pseudogene. This CDR3 has 13 residues. In DNA form, the CDR3 reads TGTGCCAGCGCGGGGCGAATGAACACTGAAGCTTTCTTT. Translation: CASAGRMNTEAFF.

This clone was picked up one time. This sequence joins TRBV9 and TRBJ1-4; a weak D match, TRBD1 (5 bases). Germline V lookup: CDR1 SGDLS, CDR2 YYNGEE. The CDR3 covers 15 residues. Trimming removed 0 bases at V and 8 bases at J, with 14 bases between. The CDR3 bases are TGTGCCAGCAGCGTAGCTGTCCAGGGCGGCGAAAAACTGTTTTTT. Amino acid sequence: CASSVAVQGGEKLFF.

The rearrangement joins TRBV30 to TRBJ2-3, with D tentatively TRBD2 (7 bases). Germline V CDR1 and CDR2: GTSNPN, SVGIG (reference sequence). The CDR3 is 14 amino acids. Trimming cost V 5 bases and J 4 bases, with 16 bases left between them. DNA for the CDR3: TGTGCCTGGGCTGTAGGAGGGGGGGCAGATACGCAGTATTTT. Encoded protein: CAWAVGGGADTQYF. Using reference TRBV30 and TRBJ2-3 for the parts outside the CDR3, the full variable domain is SQTIHQWPATLVQPVGSPLSLECTVEGTSNPNLYWYRQAAGRGLQLLFYSVGIGQISSEVPQNLSASRPQDRQFILSSKKLLLSDSGFYLCAWAVGGGADTQYFGPGTRLTVL.

The gene calls are TRBV5-1 and TRBJ2-2; 10 bases line up with TRBD2. CDR1 SGHRS and CDR2 YFSETQ come from the germline V gene. CDR3 length: 14 residues. J lost 7 bases, V lost 4 bases, and 4 bases had no gene match. CDR3 region: CASSGLAGDGELFF. The CDR3 region has the DNA TGCGCCAGCAGCGGGCTAGCGGGGGACGGGGAGCTGTTTTTT.

The gene calls are TRBV6-5 and TRBJ1-1, with D maybe TRBD1 (5 bases). V lost 7 bases and J 11 bases, leaving 17 bases between the germline ends. The CDR3 has 12 residues. Germline-derived CDR1 and CDR2 are MNHEY and SVGAGI. The CDR3, as DNA: TGTGCCAGCACCTCCAGGGTAGTTATGGCTTTCTTT. It codes for CASTSRVVMAFF.

This clone was seen a handful of times. This chain connects TRBV30 to TRBJ2-1, with 9 bases matching TRBD2. Germline CDR1 GTSNPN, CDR2 SVGIG (reference sequence). CDR3 size: 15 residues. With 2 bases clipped from V and 4 bases from J, the junction kept 6 bases outside the gene matches. CDR3 sequence: CAWSTSGGLYNEQFF. In DNA, the CDR3 is TGTGCCTGGAGTACAAGCGGGGGGCTTTACAATGAGCAGTTCTTC.

This clone was detected only once. This rearrangement joins TRBV20-1 to TRBJ1-6; no firm D call. Germline CDR1 DFQATT, CDR2 SNEGSKA (reference sequence). V was pared by 3 bases and J by 6 bases, with 12 bases between. The CDR3 sequence is 14 residues long. CDR3 DNA: TGCAGTGCTAGTTCCGGGAAGGGTAATTCACCCCTCCACTTT. Translated, it gives CSASSGKGNSPLHF.

The CDR3 DNA is TGTGCCACCAGCAGAGAAGGTCGGGCCGGGGAGCTGTTTTTT. The encoded protein is CATSREGRAGELFF. This chain joins TRBV15 and TRBJ2-2; D unclear. V was cut by 0 bases and J by 6 bases, with 8 bases left in between. Per germline, CDR1 LNHNV and CDR2 YYDKDF (reference sequence). This CDR3 region has 14 residues.

The J gene is TRBJ2-5, the V gene TRBV7-2, with 9 positions matching TRBD1. This CDR3 comprises 14 residues. Germline V gene sequence: CDR1 SGHTA, CDR2 FQGNSA. With V trimmed by 5 bases and J by 4 bases, 5 bases remained unmatched. DNA for the CDR3: TGTGCCAGCAGCACAACAGGGGGCGGAGAGACCCAGTACTTC. Translating gives CASSTTGGGETQYF.

This clone has only a few counts. The chain is built from TRBV11-2 and TRBJ1-3, with D unclear. V lost 4 bases and J lost 1, with 14 bases in between. This CDR3 spans 16 amino acids. From germline, CDR1 is SGHAT and CDR2 FQNNGV. The CDR3 sequence: CASSYTGPQSGNTIYF. The DNA for the CDR3 is TGTGCCAGCAGCTATACCGGTCCCCAATCTGGAAACACCATATATTTT.

The chain is built from TRBV4-1 and TRBJ1-3, with D unclear. Germline V CDR1 and CDR2: MGHRA, YSYEKL. The CDR3 has 16 residues. V was trimmed by 0 bases and J by 4 bases, leaving 13 bases between them. The CDR3 nucleotides are TGCGCCAGCAGCCAAGAGAGAGGTTCGGGAGGAAACACCATATATTTT. Translated, it gives CASSQERGSGGNTIYF.

This chain uses TRBV5-5 with TRBJ1-1, with a tentative D call TRBD1 (5 bases). The V end lost 2 bases, the J end lost 1 base, and 12 bases lay between the germline ends. Germline V CDR1 and CDR2: SGHKS, YYEKEE (reference sequence). This CDR3 is 15 amino acids long. Written as DNA, the CDR3 is TGTGCCAGCAGCTTACGGGGGGAGGCGAACACTGAAGCTTTCTTT. Encoded protein: CASSLRGEANTEAFF.

This clone has just one count. The CDR3 coding sequence is TGTGCCAGCAGTTGGACAGGGACGACCTACGAGCAGTACTTC. It codes for CASSWTGTTYEQYF. This sequence joins TRBV6-5 and TRBJ2-7; 8 bases line up with TRBD1. Germline loops: CDR1 MNHEY, CDR2 SVGAGI. This CDR3 comprises 14 residues. V lost 4 bases, J lost 2 bases, and 4 bases stayed unmatched.

The chain carries TRBV7-2 and TRBJ2-1, with 11 bases that match TRBD1. The CDR3 covers 17 residues. Germline-derived CDR1 and CDR2 are SGHTA and FQGNSA. V gave up 1 base and J gave up 8 bases; unmatched junction bases: 10. In DNA, the CDR3 is TGTGCCAGCAGCTTAGAGCCCCGGACAGGGGGCAGTCATGAGCAGTTCTTC. Translating it yields CASSLEPRTGGSHEQFF.

The chain couples TRBV30 to TRBJ1-3; 8 bases agree with TRBD1. There are 13 residues in the CDR3. After removal of 5 bases from V and 4 bases from J, the junction contained 4 bases not matched to a gene. Germline V CDR1 and CDR2: GTSNPN, SVGIG (reference sequence). Here the CDR3 reads CAWAGTGGNTIYF. DNA for the CDR3: TGTGCCTGGGCCGGGACAGGCGGAAACACCATATATTTT.

CDR3 sequence (DNA): TGTGCCTCAGGACAGGGTTTTTCACCCCTCCACTTT. Its protein product is CASGQGFSPLHF. This rearrangement joins TRBV30 to TRBJ1-6; 8 bases are a match to TRBD1. With V trimmed by 7 bases and J by 9 bases, 5 bases remained unmatched. CDR3 size: 12 residues. Germline V lookup: CDR1 GTSNPN, CDR2 SVGIG (reference sequence).

A word on this clone: At the DNA level, this CDR3 is encoded by other sequences in the same sample as well. The chain joins TRBV18 to TRBJ1-2; 9 bases map to TRBD1. Germline-derived CDR1 and CDR2 are KGHSH and LQKENI. The CDR3 covers 15 residues. V was pared by 3 bases and J by 0 bases, with 2 bases of the junction left unmatched. CDR3: CASSPGTGPNYGYTF. The DNA for the CDR3 is TGTGCCAGCTCACCCGGGACAGGGCCTAACTATGGCTACACCTTC.

This sequence joins TRBV6-5 and TRBJ1-3; unclear D gene. The germline CDR1 and CDR2 sequences are MNHEY and SVGAGI. The CDR3 loop spans 13 amino acids. Trimming shortened V by 6 bases and J by 3 bases, and 9 bases separated the two germline ends. CDR3 bases: TGTGCCAGCAGGAGGATGGGTGGAAACACCATATATTTT. Translated: CASRRMGGNTIYF.

The chain is built from TRBV27 and TRBJ1-3; D may be TRBD1 (5 bases). Germline lookup yields CDR1 MNHEY and CDR2 SMNVEV (reference sequence). The CDR3 loop spans 14 amino acids. Trimming pared 6 bases from V and 2 bases from J, leaving 11 bases between. CDR3 nucleotide sequence: TGTGCCAGCAGCCTGCAGGGTGCTGGAAACACCATATATTTT. Translated: CASSLQGAGNTIYF.

This rearrangement joins TRBV7-6 to TRBJ2-4; the match to TRBD2 covers 9 bases. The CDR3 sequence is 20 residues long. The germline V gene encodes CDR1 SGHVS and CDR2 FNYEAQ. The V and J ends lost 5 bases and 0 bases, in that order; junction bases with no gene match: 17. The CDR3 is CASSPSLLAGGSLAKNIQYF. The CDR3 nucleotides read TGTGCCAGCAGCCCATCCCTCCTGGCGGGGGGGTCCCTAGCCAAAAACATTCAGTACTTC.